The rows below give T cell receptor beta chains drawn from one sample of a study of blood T cell repertoires in COVID-19. Repertoires were generated with immunoSEQ multiplex PCR, while TCRdb's copy carries only in-frame clones and drops some. This table has a few hundred thousand clones, roughly 86% appearing once. The sample was PBMCs or T cells enriched from blood (not recorded which). These TCRs come from a woman in her twenties or thirties who had been exposed to COVID-19. Each CDR3 is given with its conserved first and last residue. Each record gives: D gene, V gene, clone size, J gene, CDR3 protein, CDR3 DNA. The D gene is left open where the match is weak. Only some rows state a clone size, as once, few, many or a class for expanded clones.

TRBD1	TRBV6-5	.	TRBJ1-4	CATRKGQGNEKLFF	TGTGCCACCCGAAAGGGACAGGGGAATGAAAAACTGTTTTTT
TRBD1	TRBV24-1	.	TRBJ1-2	CATSDPLDPGQGPNGYTF	TGTGCCACCAGTGACCCCTTGGACCCGGGACAGGGCCCAAATGGCTACACCTTC
TRBD1	TRBV28	.	TRBJ1-2	CASIRTGGRDYGYTF	TGTGCCAGCATTAGGACAGGGGGCAGAGACTATGGCTACACCTTC
TRBD1	TRBV28	.	TRBJ2-4	CASSPSGGSLAKNIQYF	TGTGCCAGCAGTCCTTCAGGGGGCTCCTTAGCCAAAAACATTCAGTACTTC
TRBD2	TRBV20-1	.	TRBJ2-7	CSASIGTGLAGDPDEQYF	TGCAGTGCTAGTATTGGGACAGGTCTAGCGGGAGATCCGGACGAGCAGTACTTC
.	TRBV15	.	TRBJ1-3	CATSRGRGGSSGNTIYF	TGTGCCACCAGCAGAGGAAGGGGAGGAAGCTCTGGAAACACCATATATTTT
.	TRBV15	.	TRBJ2-5	CATSRGSGGLGETQYF	TGTGCCACCAGCAGAGGCTCCGGGGGGCTGGGAGAGACCCAGTACTTC
.	TRBV24-1	.	TRBJ1-2	CATSDFSGLYGYTF	TGTGCCACCAGTGATTTCTCCGGTCTCTATGGCTACACCTTC
TRBD1	TRBV27	once	TRBJ1-2	CASSLDRWNYGYTF	TGTGCCAGCAGTTTGGACAGGTGGAACTATGGCTACACCTTC
.	TRBV28	.	TRBJ2-7	CASGERGQVYEQYF	TGTGCCAGCGGTGAGCGGGGACAGGTTTACGAGCAGTACTTC
TRBD1	TRBV2	.	TRBJ1-1	CASIGRDSMNTEAFF	TGTGCCAGCATAGGCCGGGACAGTATGAACACTGAAGCTTTCTTT
TRBD2	TRBV5-6	.	TRBJ2-1	CASRAGTSGTKQFF	TGTGCCAGCAGGGCCGGGACTAGCGGGACGAAGCAGTTCTTC
.	TRBV11-2	once	TRBJ1-1	CASSLSPVGGGAEAFF	TGTGCCAGCAGCTTATCCCCGGTCGGGGGAGGCGCTGAAGCTTTCTTT
TRBD1	TRBV5-1	.	TRBJ1-4	CASSDSGQANEKLFF	TGCGCCAGCAGCGATTCGGGACAGGCTAATGAAAAACTGTTTTTT
.	TRBV24-1	.	TRBJ2-1	CATSVRLAGHNEQFF	TGTGCCACCAGTGTACGGCTAGCAGGTCACAATGAGCAGTTCTTC
.	TRBV11-2	.	TRBJ2-5	CASSLVGTGVGETQYF	TGTGCCAGCAGCTTAGTTGGAACGGGAGTTGGGGAGACCCAGTACTTC
TRBD2	TRBV11-3	.	TRBJ2-2	CASTVSGSYSGELFF	TGTGCCAGCACGGTTAGCGGGAGTTATTCCGGGGAGCTGTTTTTT
.	TRBV21-1	once	TRBJ2-1	CASSKARCSGRHNEQFF	TGTGCCAGCAGCAAAGCCAGGTGTAGCGGGAGGCACAATGAGCAATTCTTC
TRBD1	TRBV15	.	TRBJ1-4	CATSRGDRGGEKLFF	TGTGCCACCAGCAGGGGGGACAGGGGCGGCGAAAAACTGTTTTTT
.	TRBV6-5	.	TRBJ2-2	CASTPTPNTGELFF	TGTGCCAGCACCCCGACACCGAACACCGGGGAGCTGTTTTTT
TRBD2	TRBV12-5	.	TRBJ2-1	CASGLVGLADNEQFF	TGTGCTAGTGGTTTGGTTGGGCTAGCGGACAATGAGCAGTTCTTC
TRBD1	TRBV29-1	.	TRBJ1-2	CSVRQGEGGYTF	TGCAGCGTCAGACAGGGAGAGGGTGGCTACACCTTC
TRBD2	TRBV28	once	TRBJ2-1	CATTGTSGYNEQFF	TGTGCCACCACAGGGACTAGCGGTTACAATGAGCAGTTCTTC
TRBD2	TRBV7-2	.	TRBJ2-1	CASSLGSGRNNEQFF	TGTGCCAGCAGCTTAGGTAGCGGGAGGAACAATGAGCAGTTCTTC
TRBD2	TRBV5-8	.	TRBJ2-1	CASSPGLGSYNEQFF	TGTGCCAGCAGCCCGGGACTAGGCTCCTACAATGAGCAGTTCTTC
.	TRBV6-6	few	TRBJ1-4	CASRVQTRLNEKLFF	TGTGCCAGCCGAGTCCAGACACGGCTCAATGAAAAACTGTTTTTT
TRBD1	TRBV27	.	TRBJ2-7	CASSLFLGQVYEQYF	TGTGCCAGCAGTTTATTTCTCGGACAGGTCTACGAGCAGTACTTC
.	TRBV12-2	.	TRBJ2-3	CASRRDTQRTDTQYF	TGTGCAAGTCGCCGGGACACCCAGCGCACAGATACGCAGTATTTT
TRBD2	TRBV29-1	.	TRBJ2-2	CSAKTGGTGELFF	TGCAGTGCAAAAACGGGGGGCACCGGGGAGCTGTTTTTT
TRBD1	TRBV27	.	TRBJ1-4	CASTRRDRINEKLFF	TGTGCCAGCACCCGCCGGGACAGGATTAATGAAAAACTGTTTTTT
TRBD1	TRBV6-5	few	TRBJ1-2	CASRRPEGARGYTF	TGTGCCAGCCGCCGTCCGGAGGGGGCTAGGGGCTACACCTTC
TRBD2	TRBV7-3	.	TRBJ2-5	CASSAKPGLHETQYF	TGTGCCAGCAGCGCTAAACCGGGACTACATGAGACCCAGTACTTC
TRBD1	TRBV6-5	once	TRBJ1-1	CASSFDRGTEAFF	TGTGCCAGCAGTTTCGACAGGGGCACTGAAGCTTTCTTT
TRBD2	TRBV28	.	TRBJ2-7	CASRSGGEGLREQYF	TGTGCCAGCAGATCCGGTGGGGAGGGCTTGAGGGAGCAGTACTTC
TRBD1	TRBV4-2	.	TRBJ1-1	CASSPDRDTEAFF	TGTGCCAGCAGCCCGGACAGGGACACTGAAGCTTTCTTT
.	TRBV28	.	TRBJ1-2	CASSHGSFNYGYTF	TGTGCCAGCAGTCACGGGTCCTTTAACTATGGCTACACCTTC
TRBD2	TRBV7-9	.	TRBJ2-1	CASSLTSGPYNEQFF	TGTGCCAGCAGCTTGACTAGCGGCCCCTACAATGAGCAGTTCTTC
TRBD2	TRBV3-1/TRBV3-2	.	TRBJ2-1	CASSQRLAGLTAPNEQFF	TGTGCCAGCAGCCAGCGACTAGCGGGTCTGACCGCTCCCAATGAGCAGTTCTTC
.	TRBV19	.	TRBJ2-5	CASLGGSWETQYF	TGTGCCAGTCTCGGCGGTTCTTGGGAGACCCAGTACTTC
TRBD2	TRBV28	.	TRBJ2-1	CASSSPSGPYNEQFF	TGTGCCAGCAGTTCTCCTAGCGGGCCTTACAATGAGCAGTTCTTC
TRBD2	TRBV5-1	.	TRBJ2-3	CASSLGAGEVADTQYF	TGCGCCAGCAGCTTGGGAGCGGGAGAGGTTGCAGATACGCAGTATTTT
.	TRBV27	once	TRBJ2-7	CASSSQTYEQYF	TGTGCCAGCAGTTCCCAGACCTACGAGCAGTACTTC
.	TRBV2	.	TRBJ1-1	CASSEQGNTEAFF	TGTGCCAGCAGTGAGCAGGGGAACACTGAAGCTTTCTTT
.	TRBV6-5	.	TRBJ2-7	CASTPPSSHEQYF	TGTGCCAGCACCCCCCCTAGCTCCCACGAGCAGTACTTC
TRBD2	TRBV27	.	TRBJ2-5	CASSSGLAGTQYF	TGTGCCAGCAGTTCGGGACTAGCGGGGACCCAGTACTTC
.	TRBV12-3/TRBV12-4	.	TRBJ2-5	CASSAWAIETQYF	TGTGCCAGCAGTGCATGGGCGATAGAGACCCAGTACTTC
.	TRBV27	.	TRBJ1-6	CASSLLGASSYNSPLHF	TGTGCCAGCAGTTTATTAGGGGCGAGCTCCTATAATTCACCCCTCCACTTT
.	TRBV19	.	TRBJ1-2	CASRPQGPANYGYTF	TGTGCCAGCCGGCCCCAGGGGCCCGCTAACTATGGCTACACCTTC
TRBD2	TRBV11-2	.	TRBJ2-7	CASSPTSGVRYEQYF	TGTGCCAGCAGCCCGACTAGCGGGGTTCGCTACGAGCAGTACTTC
.	TRBV7-9	.	TRBJ1-4	CASRRQEEKLFF	TGTGCCAGCAGAAGACAGGAGGAAAAACTGTTTTTT
.	TRBV3-1/TRBV3-2	.	TRBJ2-1	CASSQELLGDSHLYNEQFF	TGTGCCAGCAGCCAAGAACTTCTCGGTGATTCCCACCTATACAATGAGCAGTTCTTC
.	TRBV30	.	TRBJ1-2	CASPRDSEYGYTF	TGTGCCTCACCCCGGGACTCAGAATATGGCTACACCTTC
TRBD2	TRBV19	.	TRBJ2-2	CASSVTSGIAGELFF	TGTGCCAGTAGTGTGACTAGCGGGATTGCCGGGGAGCTGTTTTTT
.	TRBV7-6	.	TRBJ1-6	CASSSEERDNSPLHF	TGTGCCAGCAGCTCAGAGGAGAGGGATAATTCACCCCTCCACTTT
TRBD1	TRBV7-3	.	TRBJ1-2	CASSSTGTGALTF	TGTGCCAGCAGCTCGACCGGGACAGGGGCTCTGACCTTC